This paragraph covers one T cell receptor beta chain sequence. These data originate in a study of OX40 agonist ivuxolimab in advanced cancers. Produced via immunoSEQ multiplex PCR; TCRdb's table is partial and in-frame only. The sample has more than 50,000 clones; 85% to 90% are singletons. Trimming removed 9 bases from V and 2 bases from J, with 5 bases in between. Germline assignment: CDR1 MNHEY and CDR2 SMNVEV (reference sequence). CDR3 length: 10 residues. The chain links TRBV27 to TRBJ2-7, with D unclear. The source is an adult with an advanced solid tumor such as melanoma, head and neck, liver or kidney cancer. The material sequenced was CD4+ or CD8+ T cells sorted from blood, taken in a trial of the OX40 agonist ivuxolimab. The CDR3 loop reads CASGTYEQYF. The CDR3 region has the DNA TGTGCCAGTGGGACCTACGAGCAGTACTTC.